A single T cell receptor beta chain is shown here with its context. The repertoire was sequenced with immunoSEQ multiplex PCR; TCRdb's copy has only in-frame clones and lacks some. The sample records fewer than 250,000 clones, approximately 91% being singletons. The data were taken from a study of blood T cell repertoires in COVID-19. Study summary: Collection of acute and convalescent COVID-19 samples took place in the United States, Italy and Spain.

The length of the CDR3 is 15 residues. CDR1 is MDHEN and CDR2 is SYDVKM in the germline V gene. Trimming took 5 bases from V and 4 from J, leaving 15 bases between them. This clonotype originated in a middle-aged man with acute or convalescent COVID-19. The sequenced sample was peripheral blood. The J gene is TRBJ1-3, the V gene TRBV28; possible D gene TRBD1, 5 bases. The CDR3 is CASSRPRETGNTIYF. The CDR3 nucleotides read TGTGCCAGCAGTAGGCCCAGGGAAACCGGAAACACCATATATTTT.